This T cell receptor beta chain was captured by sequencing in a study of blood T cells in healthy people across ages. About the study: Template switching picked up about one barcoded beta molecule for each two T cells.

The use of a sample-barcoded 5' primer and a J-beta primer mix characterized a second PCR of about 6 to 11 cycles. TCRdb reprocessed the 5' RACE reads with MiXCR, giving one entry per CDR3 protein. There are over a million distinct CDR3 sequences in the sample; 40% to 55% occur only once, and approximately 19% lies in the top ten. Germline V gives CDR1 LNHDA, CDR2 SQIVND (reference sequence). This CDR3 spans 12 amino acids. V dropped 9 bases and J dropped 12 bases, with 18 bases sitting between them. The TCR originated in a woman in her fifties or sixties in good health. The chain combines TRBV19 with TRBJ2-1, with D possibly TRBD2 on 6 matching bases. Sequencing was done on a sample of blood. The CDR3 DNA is TGTGCCAGCCTAGCGCTACCTAACCGGCAGTTCTTC. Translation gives CASLALPNRQFF. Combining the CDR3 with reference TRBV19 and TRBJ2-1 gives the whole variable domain DGGITQSPKYLFRKEGQNVTLSCEQNLNHDAMYWYRQDPGQGLRLIYYSQIVNDFQKGDIAEGYSVSREKKESFPLTVTSAQKNPTAFYLCASLALPNRQFFGPGTRLTVL.